What follows are 27 T cell receptor beta chains derived from one specimen sequenced in a study of OX40 agonist ivuxolimab in advanced cancers. The repertoire was sequenced with immunoSEQ multiplex PCR; TCRdb's copy has only in-frame clones and lacks some. The data show approximately 62,000 clones, 80% to 95% seen once. The sequencing used CD4+ or CD8+ T cells sorted from blood, collected in a trial of the OX40 agonist ivuxolimab. Receptors were obtained from an adult with an advanced solid tumor such as melanoma, head and neck, liver or kidney cancer.

This chain links TRBV12-5 with TRBJ1-1, with 10 nucleotides matching TRBD1. The CDR3 has 12 residues. V gave up 6 bases and J gave up 6 bases; unmatched junction bases: 1. Germline CDR1 reads LGHNT; CDR2 reads FRNRAP. The CDR3 loop is CASGTGGPEAFF. The CDR3 DNA reads as TGTGCTAGTGGGACAGGGGGCCCTGAAGCTTTCTTT.

This chain uses TRBV28 with TRBJ2-3, with D unclear. The CDR3 contains 14 residues. CDR1 is MDHEN and CDR2 is SYDVKM in the germline V gene. The V and J ends lost 7 bases and 0 bases respectively, with 11 bases between them. This CDR3 reads CASILGPSTDTQYF. The CDR3 bases are TGTGCCAGCATCCTCGGACCTAGCACAGATACGCAGTATTTT.

The gene calls are TRBV4-1 and TRBJ2-3; a weak D match, TRBD2 (6 bases). The CDR3 loop spans 19 amino acids. Trimming shortened V by 4 bases and J by 4 bases, and 27 bases separated the two germline ends. CDR1 is MGHRA and CDR2 is YSYEKL in the germline V gene. The CDR3, as DNA: TGCGCCAGCAGCCTAATAGCCTTCGGGAGCCTTGGTGGGGCAGATACGCAGTATTTT. Its translation is CASSLIAFGSLGGADTQYF.

V gene TRBV27 combines with J gene TRBJ1-3; possible D gene TRBD1, 6 bases. The CDR3 length is 16 residues. Germline V lookup: CDR1 MNHEY, CDR2 SMNVEV (reference sequence). Trimming left V 0 bases short and J 0 bases short, with 9 bases between. This CDR3 is CASSLSGRGSGNTIYF. DNA of the CDR3: TGTGCCAGCAGTTTATCAGGCAGGGGCTCTGGAAACACCATATATTTT.

The chain has TRBV19 and TRBJ2-7; tentatively, D is TRBD1 (5 bases). This CDR3 has 13 amino acids. Germline CDR1 and CDR2: LNHDA and SQIVND (reference sequence). V lost 5 bases to trimming and J lost 4 bases, with 12 bases between them. The CDR3 loop reads CASSGASRYEQYF. DNA of the CDR3: TGTGCCAGTAGTGGGGCCAGTAGGTACGAGCAGTACTTC.

V and J are TRBV9 and TRBJ2-6; 9 bases match TRBD2. V dropped 2 bases and J dropped 2; count of bases not matched to a gene: 5. CDR3 length: 17 amino acids. CDR1 is SGDLS and CDR2 is YYNGEE in the germline V gene. The CDR3: CASSVGTSQAGANVLTF. CDR3 bases: TGTGCCAGCAGCGTTGGGACTAGCCAAGCTGGGGCCAACGTCCTGACTTTC.

The DNA of the CDR3 is TGTGCCAGCAGTTTAAAGGGGAGGCGCGAGCAGTACTTC. Protein: CASSLKGRREQYF. The V call is TRBV27, the J call TRBJ2-7, with D perhaps matching TRBD2 (6 bases). The CDR3 loop spans 13 amino acids. CDR1 is MNHEY and CDR2 is SMNVEV in the germline V gene (reference sequence). V was cut by 2 bases and J by 6 bases, with 11 bases left in between.

The chain has TRBV27 and TRBJ2-1; D not certain. Trimming pared 5 bases from V and 4 bases from J, leaving 9 bases between. The CDR3 is 13 residues long. Germline assignment: CDR1 MNHEY and CDR2 SMNVEV (reference sequence). CDR3 coding DNA: TGTGCCAGCAGTATCGGCGGTTACAATGAGCAGTTCTTC. This codes for CASSIGGYNEQFF.

Only one count was recorded for this clone. The V gene is TRBV4-1, the J gene TRBJ1-1; maybe TRBD1 (5 bases). The CDR3 length is 14 residues. V was pared by 0 bases and J by 4 bases, with 9 bases between. The germline V gene encodes CDR1 MGHRA and CDR2 YSYEKL. The CDR3, as DNA: TGCGCCAGCAGCCAAGAGATGGGGCCCACTGAAGCTTTCTTT. Residues: CASSQEMGPTEAFF.

This rearrangement joins TRBV7-9 to TRBJ2-7; D uncertain. V was clipped by 3 bases and J by 3 bases, with 9 bases between them. CDR3 length equals 13 residues. CDR1 is SEHNR, CDR2 FQNEAQ, per germline (reference sequence). The CDR3 reads CASSFDRLYEQYF. CDR3 sequence (DNA): TGTGCCAGCAGCTTCGATAGGCTCTACGAGCAGTACTTC.

The rearrangement uses TRBV7-9 and TRBJ2-7; no firm D call. V was shortened by 5 bases and J by 2 bases, with 10 bases between the two germline ends. CDR1 and CDR2 from the germline V gene are SEHNR and FQNEAQ (reference sequence). This CDR3 has 13 amino acids. The CDR3 nucleotides read TGTGCCAGCAGCCTCGGACCCCCCTACGAGCAGTACTTC. Amino acid sequence: CASSLGPPYEQYF.

The chain combines TRBV2 with TRBJ2-7; 11 nucleotides line up with TRBD2. V lost 2 bases and J lost 3; bases outside the gene matches: 6. This CDR3 contains 16 residues. Germline assignment: CDR1 SNHLY and CDR2 FYNNEI. CDR3 region: CASSESGTSGVYEQYF. For the CDR3, the DNA is TGTGCCAGCAGTGAAAGTGGGACTAGCGGAGTCTACGAGCAGTACTTC.

The chain recombines TRBV19 with TRBJ2-7; 8 nucleotides line up with TRBD2. Germline assignment: CDR1 LNHDA and CDR2 SQIVND (reference sequence). The CDR3 is 15 residues long. Trimming took 3 bases from V and 2 from J; bases not matched to a gene: 6. The CDR3 is CASSISYGRAYEQYF. CDR3 sequence (DNA): TGTGCCAGTAGTATCTCTTACGGGAGGGCCTACGAGCAGTACTTC. Variable domain in full (rest from reference TRBV19 and TRBJ2-7): DGGITQSPKYLFRKEGQNVTLSCEQNLNHDAMYWYRQDPGQGLRLIYYSQIVNDFQKGDIAEGYSVSREKKESFPLTVTSAQKNPTAFYLCASSISYGRAYEQYFGPGTRLTVT.

J is TRBJ2-2 and V is TRBV7-9; 7 bases agree with TRBD1. Trimming took 5 bases from V and 2 from J; bases not matched to a gene: 5. Germline CDR1 SEHNR, CDR2 FQNEAQ (reference sequence). CDR3 length equals 15 residues. CDR3: CASSGDSLNTGELFF. The CDR3 DNA sequence: TGTGCCAGCAGCGGGGACAGCCTTAACACCGGGGAGCTGTTTTTT.

The chain links TRBV19 to TRBJ2-5, with TRBD2 as a possible D gene (6 bases). The DNA matches TRBJ2-7 better at its end, which makes the J call doubtful. This CDR3 comprises 16 residues. CDR1 LNHDA and CDR2 SQIVND come from the germline V gene (reference sequence). The DNA for the CDR3 is TGTGCCAGTAGTCCCCGCCCCTGGCTAGCGACGTACGAGCAGTACTTC. Protein product: CASSPRPWLATYEQYF.

The rearrangement links TRBV30 to TRBJ2-7; 8 positions match TRBD1. The CDR3 runs 12 residues. The germline gives CDR1 GTSNPN, CDR2 SVGIG (reference sequence). CDR3: CALTGGSYEQYF. The CDR3 DNA sequence: TGTGCGCTTACAGGGGGCTCCTACGAGCAGTACTTC.

The J gene is TRBJ2-5, the V gene TRBV30; no clear D gene. Trimming stripped 0 bases from V and 5 bases from J, with 10 bases between. The CDR3 has 13 amino acids. Germline values: CDR1 GTSNPN, CDR2 SVGIG (reference sequence). CDR3 in amino acids: CAWSVLPRETQYF. For the CDR3, the DNA is TGTGCCTGGAGTGTACTACCCAGGGAGACCCAGTACTTC.

This rearrangement joins TRBV7-6 to TRBJ2-3; D is perhaps TRBD1 (6 bases). V dropped 2 bases and J dropped 4 bases, with 10 bases sitting between them. Germline V gene sequence: CDR1 SGHVS, CDR2 FNYEAQ. This CDR3 region has 14 residues. CDR3 nucleotides: TGTGCCAGCAGCTTATCAGGGGTTGCAGATACGCAGTATTTT. Translating it yields CASSLSGVADTQYF.

The chain is built from TRBV7-9 and TRBJ2-1; 11 bases are a match to TRBD2. J was trimmed by 2 bases and V by 5 bases; bases with no gene match: 5. This CDR3 spans 16 amino acids. Germline assignment: CDR1 SEHNR and CDR2 FQNEAQ (reference sequence). The CDR3 protein is CASSHGLAGTYNEQFF. CDR3 sequence (DNA): TGTGCCAGCAGCCACGGACTAGCGGGTACCTACAATGAGCAGTTCTTC.

The chain uses TRBV6-1 and TRBJ2-3, with 9 bases fitting TRBD1. CDR1 MNHNS and CDR2 SASEGT come from the germline V gene. The length of the CDR3 is 17 residues. Trimming took 3 bases from V and 2 from J; bases not matched to a gene: 9. CDR3 residues: CASSDPGTGFYTDTQYF. Written as DNA, the CDR3 is TGTGCCAGCAGTGACCCCGGGACAGGGTTCTACACAGATACGCAGTATTTT.

The chain recombines TRBV11-2 with TRBJ1-2; a weak D match, TRBD1 (5 bases). The CDR3 runs 13 residues. V was pared by 5 bases and J by 6 bases, with 13 bases between. Germline V gene lookup returns CDR1 SGHAT and CDR2 FQNNGV. The CDR3 DNA sequence: TGTGCCAGCAGCCAGCCAGGGTTTGATGGCTACACCTTC. Translation: CASSQPGFDGYTF.

This clone was observed a single time. The chain uses TRBV27 and TRBJ2-7, with D maybe TRBD2 (6 bases). CDR3 length: 19 amino acids. The germline V gene encodes CDR1 MNHEY and CDR2 SMNVEV (reference sequence). V was cut by 2 bases and J by 7 bases, with 30 bases left in between. The CDR3 spells CASSLGTWGGFRPSGEQYF. The DNA of the CDR3 is TGTGCCAGCAGTTTAGGAACCTGGGGAGGTTTTAGACCCTCGGGGGAGCAGTACTTC.

In this sample, this clone turned up once. The chain has TRBV9 and TRBJ1-1; the D gene is possibly TRBD1 (6 bases). This CDR3 is built from 16 residues. CDR1 is SGDLS and CDR2 is YYNGEE in the germline V gene. The V and J ends lost 0 bases and 5 bases respectively, with 17 bases between them. The CDR3 reads CASSVGETGMRTEAFF. CDR3 sequence (DNA): TGTGCCAGCAGCGTAGGAGAAACAGGGATGCGGACTGAAGCTTTCTTT.

This clone was counted a few times. This chain uses TRBV30 with TRBJ1-1; no clear D gene. V was clipped by 2 bases and J by 0 bases, with 10 bases between them. The CDR3 has 14 residues. CDR1 is GTSNPN, CDR2 SVGIG, per germline (reference sequence). As DNA, the CDR3 is TGTGCCTGGAGTTTGGTCAGTATGAACACTGAAGCTTTCTTT. Protein: CAWSLVSMNTEAFF.

This chain uses TRBV11-2 with TRBJ2-5; 9 positions match TRBD1. V lost 4 bases to trimming and J lost 2 bases; unmatched junction nucleotides: 2. This CDR3 has 14 residues. CDR1 SGHAT and CDR2 FQNNGV come from the germline V gene. CDR3 sequence reads: CASSYGQGQETQYF. CDR3 coding DNA: TGTGCCAGCAGCTATGGACAGGGGCAAGAGACCCAGTACTTC. Using reference TRBV11-2 and TRBJ2-5 for the parts outside the CDR3, the full variable domain is EAGVAQSPRYKIIEKRQSVAFWCNPISGHATLYWYQQILGQGPKLLIQFQNNGVVDDSQLPKDRFSAERLKGVDSTLKIQPAKLEDSAVYLCASSYGQGQETQYFGPGTRLLVL.

The chain is built from TRBV2 and TRBJ1-1; tentatively, D is TRBD1 (6 bases). The CDR3 extends over 13 amino acids. V lost 11 bases, J lost 0 bases, and 13 bases lay in between. Per the germline V gene, CDR1 is SNHLY and CDR2 is FYNNEI. The CDR3 here is CAGSRGMNTEAFF. Written as DNA, the CDR3 is TGTGCCGGATCCAGGGGAATGAACACTGAAGCTTTCTTT.

The chain has TRBV19 and TRBJ2-1; D is ambiguous. The germline gives CDR1 LNHDA, CDR2 SQIVND (reference sequence). Trimming left V 4 bases short and J 0 bases short, with 7 bases between. This CDR3 comprises 14 residues. The DNA of the CDR3 is TGTGCCAGTAGTAGCCGAAGCTCCTACAATGAGCAGTTCTTC. This sequence encodes CASSSRSSYNEQFF.